This is a list of T cell receptor beta chains from one sample in a study of blood T cell repertoires in COVID-19. The method was immunoSEQ multiplex PCR; TCRdb's version includes in-frame clones alone and lacks a portion of them. Of 180,000 or so clones in the sample, 80% to 85% were seen once. Specimen: PBMCs or T cells enriched from blood (not recorded which). The receptors derive from a woman aged 55-69 years who had recovered from COVID-19. The CDR3 runs from the conserved cysteine through the conserved F or W. A D gene is named only where the DNA matches it firmly. The size of a clone is reported for some rows only, either as once, few or many, or as a class for expanded clones.

j_gene,abundance,d_gene,v_gene,CDR3nt,CDR3aa
TRBJ1-6,few,TRBD1,TRBV5-6,TGTGCCAGCAGCTGGAGACAGGGGAGATCACCCCTCCACTTT,CASSWRQGRSPLHF
TRBJ1-2,NA,TRBD1,TRBV16,TGTGCCAGCAGCCACTACTACCGACAGGGAAAAAACTATGGCTACACCTTC,CASSHYYRQGKNYGYTF
TRBJ1-1,NA,NA,TRBV5-1,TGCGCCAGCAGCTTGACGGGCACTGAAGCTTTCTTT,CASSLTGTEAFF
TRBJ2-3,NA,TRBD1,TRBV30,TGTGCCTGGGACAGGGGTGGGGGAGATACGCAGTATTTT,CAWDRGGGDTQYF
TRBJ1-2,NA,NA,TRBV11-2,TGTGCCAGCAGCTTAGGAGACTATGGCTACACCTTC,CASSLGDYGYTF
TRBJ1-2,NA,TRBD1,TRBV28,TGTGCCAGCACCCCCATACAGGGGGCAGGCTATGGCTACACCTTC,CASTPIQGAGYGYTF
TRBJ1-2,NA,TRBD1,TRBV19,TGTGCCAGTAGCCGGTCGGCGTCCCGACAGGGGTATGGCTACACCTTC,CASSRSASRQGYGYTF
TRBJ2-7,NA,TRBD2,TRBV6-2/TRBV6-3,TGTGCCAGCAGCCTTAGCGGGGGGATCTACGAGCAGTACTTC,CASSLSGGIYEQYF
TRBJ2-7,NA,TRBD1,TRBV6-5,TGTGCCAGCCATTCAGGGGGCGCGGGGCACTACGAGCAGTACTTC,CASHSGGAGHYEQYF
TRBJ1-1,NA,NA,TRBV6-5,TGTGCCAGCAGGGCGGGGGGGAGAGGCACTGAAGCTTTCTTT,CASRAGGRGTEAFF
TRBJ2-7,NA,NA,TRBV3-1/TRBV3-2,TGTGCCAGCAGTTCGAGTTCCATCGAGCAGTACTTC,CASSSSSIEQYF
TRBJ2-1,NA,NA,TRBV28,TGTGCCAGCAGTTTGGGACTTTCCTACAATGAGCAGTTCTTC,CASSLGLSYNEQFF
TRBJ2-2,NA,TRBD2,TRBV19,TGTGCCAGTAGGGCTAGCGGGGCGAACACCGGGGAGCTGTTTTTT,CASRASGANTGELFF
TRBJ2-1,NA,NA,TRBV3-1/TRBV3-2,TGTGCCAGCAGCCAAGGGCAGGTCGTGGGTGAGCAGTTCTTC,CASSQGQVVGEQFF
TRBJ2-3,few,TRBD2,TRBV9,TGTGCCAGCAGCATACTAGCGGGGCGCACAGATACGCAGTATTTT,CASSILAGRTDTQYF
TRBJ2-1,NA,NA,TRBV18,TGTGCCAGCTCTCCCAGACAGGACTCCTACAATGAGCAGTTCTTC,CASSPRQDSYNEQFF
TRBJ2-1,NA,TRBD1,TRBV7-9,TGTGCCAGCAGCTTAGACACAGGGGCGGATGAGCAGTTCTTC,CASSLDTGADEQFF
TRBJ1-5,NA,NA,TRBV19,TGTGCCAGTAGTAAGACAATTAATCAGCCCCAGCATTTT,CASSKTINQPQHF
TRBJ2-5,NA,TRBD2,TRBV10-3,TGTGCCATCAAGAGGGGACTAGCGGGACAAGAGACCCAGTACTTC,CAIKRGLAGQETQYF
TRBJ2-3,NA,NA,TRBV6-5,TGTGCCAGCAGTCGGACAACTCCCTTCACAGATACGCAGTATTTT,CASSRTTPFTDTQYF
TRBJ1-4,once,NA,TRBV5-6,TGTGCCAGCAGCTTCCAGGGAGGAGGGGATGAAAAACTGTTTTTT,CASSFQGGGDEKLFF
TRBJ1-4,NA,TRBD1,TRBV3-1/TRBV3-2,TGTGCCAGCAGCCTCGGACAGGGTGGGGTACTGTTTTTT,CASSLGQGGVLFF
TRBJ1-1,NA,NA,TRBV19,TGTGCCAGCGCCGAGTCCAGGGGAAACACTGAAGCTTTCTTT,CASAESRGNTEAFF
TRBJ2-7,NA,NA,TRBV28,TGTGCCAGCAGCGAATGGGCCTGGACAGGACTAAAGCAGTACTTC,CASSEWAWTGLKQYF
TRBJ2-1,NA,TRBD2,TRBV11-2,TGTGCCAGCAGCTTTGCTAGCGGGAGCTACAATGAGCAGTTCTTC,CASSFASGSYNEQFF
TRBJ2-1,NA,TRBD2,TRBV5-1,TGCGCCAGCAGCTCCGGGGCGGGAGGGTACAATGAGCAGTTCTTC,CASSSGAGGYNEQFF
TRBJ1-1,NA,TRBD1,TRBV2,TGTGCCAGCACAGGACAGGGGAACACTGAAGCTTTCTTT,CASTGQGNTEAFF
TRBJ2-2,NA,NA,TRBV28,TGTGCCTGCGGGGCGGCGAACACCGGGGAGCTGTTTTTT,CACGAANTGELFF
TRBJ1-1,NA,TRBD1,TRBV6-1,TGTGCCAGCAGTGACCCATCGACAGGGACTGAAGCTTTCTTT,CASSDPSTGTEAFF
TRBJ1-2,NA,TRBD1,TRBV5-1,TGCGCCAGCAGCCCGGGACAGGGCCATGGCTACACCTTC,CASSPGQGHGYTF
TRBJ1-2,NA,NA,TRBV28,TGTGCCAGCAGTTTTTGGGGTGGGGGGAACTATGGCTACACCTTC,CASSFWGGGNYGYTF
TRBJ1-6,few,TRBD1,TRBV5-1,TGCGCCAGCAGCTTAGGTCTGGGACAGGGGGCTTCACCCCTCCACTTT,CASSLGLGQGASPLHF
TRBJ2-2,NA,TRBD1,TRBV24-1,TGTGCCACCAGTGATCCGGGACAGGGTAGCACCGGGGAGCTGTTTTTT,CATSDPGQGSTGELFF
TRBJ1-2,few,NA,TRBV5-1,TGCGCCAGCAGCCTACAGCAGGCGGGGCAGGGCTATGGCTACACCTTC,CASSLQQAGQGYGYTF
TRBJ1-4,NA,NA,TRBV2,TGTGCCAGCATCCCCGACGGGATCCCTGAAAAACTGTTTTTT,CASIPDGIPEKLFF
TRBJ1-2,NA,NA,TRBV10-3,TGTGCCATCAGTTCAACTGTTGGCTACACCTTC,CAISSTVGYTF
TRBJ1-1,once,NA,TRBV12-3/TRBV12-4,TGTGCCAGCAGACGGGGGGGTTGGACTGAAGCTTTCTTT,CASRRGGWTEAFF